There are a few counts of the clone carrying this TCR beta chain. What it binds is not known. The data were obtained in a study of tumor-infiltrating lymphocytes in primary liver carcinoma. Turning to the study itself: Ranging in age from 30 to 69 years, the patients were men and women.

The junction had 12 bases not matched to a gene; V was cut back by 4 bases and J by 4 bases. Germline V gives CDR1 SGHRS, CDR2 YFSETQ. The CDR3 is made up of 16 amino acids. From 450 to 600 ng total RNA, TCR beta cDNA was generated with a primer in the constant region. Three nested multiplex PCR rounds, a slightly modified ARM-PCR method, built the TCR beta libraries. Both of the initial two PCR rounds ran for around 10 cycles and employed TRBV1-TRBV30 forward primers alongside a C-beta reverse primer. MiXCR, run by TCRdb on the multiplex PCR reads, gives a single entry per CDR3 protein. The data show some 120,000 distinct CDR3 sequences, 64% seen once. Unsorted bulk tissue, about 19-31 mg of it, served as the source for co-extraction of RNA and DNA. Chronic HBV infection was present in the patients, who were treatment-naive. The study found over 75% viable tumor cells in every tumor sample. General observations from the study: Reduced overlap was seen in tumor-adjacent and tumor-blood pairs versus tumor region pairs.

The chain uses TRBV5-1 and TRBJ1-1; 8 bases line up with TRBD1. The specimen sequenced was liver tumor tissue from sampling region 3. Subset meaning: tumor region T3, left-lateral pole. The source is a woman between 55 and 75 years old with primary liver carcinoma and hepatitis B virus infection. The CDR3 here is CASSLRQGRAGTEAFF. The CDR3, as DNA: TGCGCCAGCAGCCTCCGACAGGGGAGGGCTGGCACTGAAGCTTTCTTT. Complete variable domain (other parts from reference TRBV5-1 and TRBJ1-1): KAGVTQTPRYLIKTRGQQVTLSCSPISGHRSVSWYQQTPGQGLQFLFEYFSETQRNKGNFPGRFSGRQFSNSRSEMNVSTLELGDSALYLCASSLRQGRAGTEAFFGQGTRLTVV.